This T cell receptor beta chain was observed in a study of cytomegalovirus exposure and HLA in healthy donors. Remarks on this clone: Antigen unknown.

Despite likely unrecorded immune exposures, the donors were nominally healthy at the time of sampling. The PCR used 60 Vbeta and 13 Jbeta primers. TCRdb keeps only in-frame clones here, not all; method: immunoSEQ multiplex PCR. The data contain fewer than 100,000 clones, approximately 78% of them singletons. The V and J ends lost 5 bases and 7 bases, in that order; junction bases with no gene match: 7. Germline lookup yields CDR1 MNHNS and CDR2 SASEGT. The length of the CDR3 is 15 residues. Findings of the study overall: A later analysis, which compared TCR beta chains of equal frequency, found the HLA-associated ones more clonally expanded.

This clonotype was sampled from a male donor in good health and CMV-seropositive. The chain has TRBV6-1 and TRBJ1-6; 8 positions agree with TRBD1. Sequences were obtained from PBMCs. CDR3 residues: CASSSRTGRNSPLHF. The CDR3 DNA reads TGTGCCAGCAGTTCTAGGACAGGGCGGAATTCACCCCTCCACTTT.